The TCR beta chain described here comes from a study of early T cells in non-severe SARS-CoV-2 infection. Study background: The sequenced material was bulk RNA from unsorted whole blood, and its chains were unpaired. The study's findings and limits: VDJdb matching, biased toward anti-spike CD8 responses, missed private and CD4 specificities.

The CDR3 is 16 residues long. CDR1 is GTSNPN and CDR2 is SVGIG in the germline V gene (reference sequence). Unmatched junction bases numbered 9, after V lost 3 bases and J lost 0 bases. This clonotype was found many times. What it binds is not known. Individual cDNA molecules carried attached unique molecular identifiers. TCRdb used MiXCR to reprocess the 5' RACE reads, holding one entry per CDR3 protein. The sample consists of some 97,000 distinct CDR3 sequences, 9.5% to 11% of them appearing once. The source of this sequence is an adult who was a healthcare worker with PCR-confirmed SARS-CoV-2 infection or an uninfected control (not recorded which). The chain uses TRBV30 and TRBJ2-3; 7 bases are a match to TRBD1. The sample consisted of whole blood, taken at baseline. The CDR3 DNA is TGTGCCTGGAGACCCTTTCTGGGACAGAGCACAGATACGCAGTATTTT. This sequence encodes CAWRPFLGQSTDTQYF.